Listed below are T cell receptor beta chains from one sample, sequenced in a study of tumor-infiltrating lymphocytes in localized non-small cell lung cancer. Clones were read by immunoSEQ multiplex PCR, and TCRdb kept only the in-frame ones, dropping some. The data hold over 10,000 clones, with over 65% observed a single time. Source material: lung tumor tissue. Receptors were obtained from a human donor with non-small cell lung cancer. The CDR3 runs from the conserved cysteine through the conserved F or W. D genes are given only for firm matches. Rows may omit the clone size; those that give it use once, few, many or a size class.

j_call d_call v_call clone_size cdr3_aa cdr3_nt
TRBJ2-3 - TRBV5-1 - CASSTDWKTDTQYF TGCGCCAGCAGCACAGACTGGAAAACAGATACGCAGTATTTT
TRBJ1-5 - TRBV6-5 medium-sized CASSLLGTDNQPQHF TGTGCCAGCAGCTTACTTGGGACGGACAATCAGCCCCAGCATTTT
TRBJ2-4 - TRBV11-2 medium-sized CASSLALAKNIQYF TGTGCCAGCAGCTTAGCACTAGCCAAAAACATTCAGTACTTC
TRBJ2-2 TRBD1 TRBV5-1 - CASSEGQANTGELFF TGCGCCAGCAGCGAGGGACAGGCGAACACCGGGGAGCTGTTTTTT
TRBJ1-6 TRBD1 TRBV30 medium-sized CADRGQGNSPLHF TGTGCCGACCGGGGACAGGGTAATTCACCCCTCCACTTT
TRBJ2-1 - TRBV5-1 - CASSLNYNEQFF TGCGCCAGCAGCTTGAACTACAATGAGCAGTTCTTC
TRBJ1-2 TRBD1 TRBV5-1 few CASSPWTGSSYGYTF TGCGCCAGCAGCCCCTGGACAGGGAGCAGCTATGGCTACACCTTC
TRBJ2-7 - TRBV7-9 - CASSLGITSYEQYF TGTGCCAGCAGCTTAGGTATAACCTCCTACGAGCAGTACTTC
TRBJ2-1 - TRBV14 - CASSATRLSEQFF TGTGCCAGCAGCGCCACAAGATTGAGTGAGCAGTTCTTC
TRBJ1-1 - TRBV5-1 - CASSLALVSMNTEAFF TGCGCCAGCAGCTTGGCCTTAGTGTCGATGAACACTGAAGCTTTCTTT
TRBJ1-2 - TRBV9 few CASSVGTDYGYTF TGTGCCAGCAGCGTAGGGACAGACTATGGCTACACCTTC
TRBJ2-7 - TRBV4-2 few CASSQGVGGTYEQYF TGTGCCAGCAGCCAAGGGGTGGGGGGTACCTACGAGCAGTACTTC
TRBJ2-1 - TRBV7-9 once CASSLSGTEAQFF TGTGCCAGCAGCTTATCGGGAACAGAGGCCCAGTTCTTC
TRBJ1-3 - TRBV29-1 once CSVRSSGNTIYF TGCAGCGTCCGGTCCTCTGGAAACACCATATATTTT
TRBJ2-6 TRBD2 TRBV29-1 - CSVEWEGSSGANVLTF TGCAGCGTTGAATGGGAGGGGAGCTCTGGGGCCAACGTCCTGACTTTC
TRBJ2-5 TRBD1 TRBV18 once CASSPRETGGRETQYF TGTGCCAGCTCACCGAGAGAGACAGGGGGACGAGAGACCCAGTACTTC
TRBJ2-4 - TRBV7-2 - CASTSSLSLAKNIQYF TGTGCCAGCACCTCCTCACTATCATTAGCCAAAAACATTCAGTACTTC
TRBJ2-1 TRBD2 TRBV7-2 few CASSDMPVGTSGNEQFF TGTGCCAGCAGCGACATGCCGGTCGGGACTAGCGGGAATGAGCAGTTCTTC
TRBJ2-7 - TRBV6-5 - CASSPGTPSSYEQYF TGTGCCAGCAGCCCCGGGACGCCCAGCTCCTACGAGCAGTACTTC
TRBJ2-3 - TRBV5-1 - CASSSDSFTSTDTQYF TGCGCCAGCAGCTCGGACAGTTTCACTAGCACAGATACGCAGTATTTT
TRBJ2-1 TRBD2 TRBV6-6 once CASNPGLLNEQFF TGTGCCAGCAATCCGGGACTACTAAATGAGCAGTTCTTC
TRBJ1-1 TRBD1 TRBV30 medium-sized CAWRGTVYTEAFF TGTGCCTGGAGGGGGACAGTTTACACTGAAGCTTTCTTT
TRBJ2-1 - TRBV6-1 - CASSEVSGTRNEQFF TGTGCCAGCAGTGAAGTAAGTGGGACGCGAAATGAGCAGTTCTTC
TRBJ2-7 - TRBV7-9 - CASSLSLGRSSYEQYF TGTGCCAGCAGCTTAAGCTTGGGCAGGAGCTCCTACGAGCAGTACTTC
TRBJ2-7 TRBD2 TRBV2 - CASKTTPGLAREQYF TGTGCCAGCAAAACGACACCGGGACTAGCGAGAGAGCAGTACTTC
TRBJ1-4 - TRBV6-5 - CASSYSYYRKNEKLFF TGTGCCAGCAGTTACAGCTACTATCGCAAAAATGAAAAACTGTTTTTT
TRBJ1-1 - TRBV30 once CAWSGYGVNTEAFF TGTGCCTGGAGTGGATACGGGGTGAACACTGAAGCTTTCTTT
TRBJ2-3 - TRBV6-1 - CASSAPGHTDTQYF TGTGCCAGCAGTGCCCCGGGTCACACAGATACGCAGTATTTT
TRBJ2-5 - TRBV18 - CASSPPSGQQETQYF TGTGCCAGCTCACCACCGTCGGGACAACAAGAGACCCAGTACTTC
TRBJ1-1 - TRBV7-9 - CASSFDSRLSSEAFF TGTGCCAGCAGCTTCGACAGCCGGCTGTCCAGTGAAGCTTTCTTT
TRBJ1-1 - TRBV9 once CASSVRGTLNTEAFF TGTGCCAGCAGCGTACGGGGGACTTTGAACACTGAAGCTTTCTTT
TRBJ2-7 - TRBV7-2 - CASSFGDSRYEQYF TGTGCCAGCAGCTTTGGGGACTCCAGGTACGAGCAGTACTTC
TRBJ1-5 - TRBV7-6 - CASSQLQGYQPQHF TGTGCCAGCAGCCAGTTGCAGGGGTATCAGCCCCAGCATTTT
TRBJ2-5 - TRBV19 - CASSLNSGETQYF TGTGCCAGTAGTTTAAACTCGGGGGAGACCCAGTACTTC
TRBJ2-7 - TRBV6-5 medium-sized CASSNGASEGQYF TGTGCCAGCAGTAACGGCGCTAGCGAGGGGCAGTACTTC
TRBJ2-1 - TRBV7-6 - CASSLATQDNEQFF TGTGCCAGCAGCTTAGCTACGCAAGACAATGAGCAGTTCTTC
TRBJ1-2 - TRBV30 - CAWSVGRGRDGYTF TGTGCCTGGAGTGTTGGTCGCGGGAGGGACGGCTACACCTTC
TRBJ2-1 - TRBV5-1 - CASRSATGLYNEQFF TGCGCCAGCAGATCTGCCACCGGACTTTACAATGAGCAGTTCTTC
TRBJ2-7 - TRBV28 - CATTVSYEQYF TGTGCCACCACCGTGAGCTACGAGCAGTACTTC
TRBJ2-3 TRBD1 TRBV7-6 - CASSLSGTGGDTQYF TGTGCCAGCAGCCTCTCCGGGACAGGGGGGGATACGCAGTATTTT
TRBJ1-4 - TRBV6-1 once CASKAGGFSEKLFF TGTGCCAGCAAAGCCGGGGGCTTTTCTGAAAAACTGTTTTTT
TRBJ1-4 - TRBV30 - CAWSPMSTNEKLFF TGTGCCTGGAGTCCCATGTCAACTAATGAAAAACTGTTTTTT
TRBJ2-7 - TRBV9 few CASSLTGGGEQYF TGTGCCAGCAGCTTGACAGGAGGAGGGGAGCAGTACTTC
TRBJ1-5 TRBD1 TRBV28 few CASRKQGAQIQPQHF TGTGCCAGCAGAAAACAGGGGGCGCAGATTCAGCCCCAGCATTTT
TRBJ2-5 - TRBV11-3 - CASSLEEDKQYF TGTGCCAGCAGCTTGGAGGAAGACAAGCAGTACTTC
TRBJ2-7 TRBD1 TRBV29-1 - CSVAQPTTGNYEQYF TGCAGCGTTGCCCAGCCGACGACAGGGAACTACGAGCAGTACTTC